A single sample gave rise to the 4 T cell receptor beta chains below, sequenced in a study of blood T cell repertoires in COVID-19. Here immunoSEQ multiplex PCR was the method, and the copy in TCRdb shows in-frame clones only, minus some. The sample lists around 140,000 clones; almost 85% were seen once. The specimen sequenced was peripheral blood. The receptors derive from a human donor with acute or convalescent COVID-19. The donor label of this sample is uncertain.

The chain has TRBV6-5 and TRBJ2-3; a possible D gene is TRBD1 (6 bases). V shed 2 bases and J shed 1 base, with 10 bases lying between them. The CDR3 length is 15 residues. In germline, CDR1 is MNHEY, CDR2 SVGAGI. CDR3 region: CASSYVRGRTDTQYF. The CDR3 DNA reads TGTGCCAGCAGTTACGTCAGGGGACGCACAGATACGCAGTATTTT.

This chain links TRBV18 with TRBJ2-7; D perhaps matches TRBD2 (7 bases). V was shortened by 0 bases and J by 5 bases, with 14 bases between the two germline ends. Germline V gene data show CDR1 as KGHSH and CDR2 as LQKENI. The CDR3 spans 15 residues. In nucleotides, the CDR3 is TGTGCCAGCTCACCACCGGTCGGGGGGCTCCACGAGCAGTACTTC. Residues: CASSPPVGGLHEQYF. The complete variable domain, with remaining parts taken from reference TRBV18 and TRBJ2-7, reads NAGVMQNPRHLVRRRGQEARLRCSPMKGHSHVYWYRQLPEEGLKFMVYLQKENIIDESGMPKERFSAEFPKEGPSILRIQQVVRGDSAAYFCASSPPVGGLHEQYFGPGTRLTVT.

The rearrangement joins TRBV19 to TRBJ2-3; 10 bases agree with TRBD2. CDR3 length: 15 amino acids. Unmatched junction bases numbered 10, after V lost 7 bases and J lost 6 bases. The germline V gene has CDR1 LNHDA and CDR2 SQIVND (reference sequence). The CDR3 region has the DNA TGTGCCAGTAAATCACCCGGGACTAGCGAGGATACGCAGTATTTT. As protein: CASKSPGTSEDTQYF.

J is TRBJ1-2 and V is TRBV7-2, with 7 bases matching TRBD1. Germline loops: CDR1 SGHTA, CDR2 FQGNSA. The CDR3 sequence is 15 residues long. Trimming cost V 6 bases and J 4 bases; bases outside gene matches: 11. Here the CDR3 DNA reads TGTGCCAGCAGGGACGTGGGGACAGCCGTCTATGGCTACACCTTC. Its protein is CASRDVGTAVYGYTF.